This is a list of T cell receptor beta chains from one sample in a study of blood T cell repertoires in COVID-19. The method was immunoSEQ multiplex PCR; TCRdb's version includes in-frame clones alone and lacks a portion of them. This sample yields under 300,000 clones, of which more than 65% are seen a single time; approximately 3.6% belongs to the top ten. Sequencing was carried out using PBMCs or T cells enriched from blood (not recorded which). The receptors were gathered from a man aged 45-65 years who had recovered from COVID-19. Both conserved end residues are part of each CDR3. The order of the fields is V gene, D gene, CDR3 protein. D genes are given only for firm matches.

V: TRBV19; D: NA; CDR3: CASSILGYEQFF
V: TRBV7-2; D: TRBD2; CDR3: CASSWTGTSGLAARNEQFF
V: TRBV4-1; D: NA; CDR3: CASSQGGGSNQPQHF
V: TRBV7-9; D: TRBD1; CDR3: CASSSRQGASSYEQYF
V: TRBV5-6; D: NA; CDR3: CASSSTRNTIYF
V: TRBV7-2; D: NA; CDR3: CASSLQGSSEKLFF
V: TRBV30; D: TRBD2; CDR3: CAWSRLAGGPNTGELFF
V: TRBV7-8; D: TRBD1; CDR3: CASSLARQGIEQFF
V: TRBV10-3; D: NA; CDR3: CAISEGPGYNSPLHF
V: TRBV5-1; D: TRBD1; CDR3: CASTEGTGNEKLFF
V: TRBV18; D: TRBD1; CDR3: CASSPGQGVETQYF
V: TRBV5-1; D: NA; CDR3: CASSSGGQEDTQYF
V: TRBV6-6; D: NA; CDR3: CASSWAGRLYNSPLHF
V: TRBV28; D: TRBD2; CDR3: CASSFIPPLAGGLYNEQFF
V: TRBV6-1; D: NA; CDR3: CASSEAYTGAVETQYF
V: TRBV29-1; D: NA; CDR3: CSGKGGESYEQYF
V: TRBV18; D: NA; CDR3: CASSSIWTKGSGNTIYF
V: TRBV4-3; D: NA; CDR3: CASSQGFDRNSYEQYF
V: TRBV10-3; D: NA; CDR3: CAISDLVGVVIDEQFF
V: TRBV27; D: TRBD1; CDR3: CASSLTYPGQSFATNEKLFF
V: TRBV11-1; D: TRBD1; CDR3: CASERAGGYEQYF
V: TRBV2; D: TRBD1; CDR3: CASRAQGGTDTQYF
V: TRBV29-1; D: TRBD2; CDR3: CSVGLAGEANTGELFF
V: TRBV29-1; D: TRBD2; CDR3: CSVVLAGRSSYEQYF
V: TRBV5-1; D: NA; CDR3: CASSRDWGYEQYF
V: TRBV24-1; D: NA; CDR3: CATSDSIGLAAETQYF
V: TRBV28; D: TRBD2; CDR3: CASSFRGLAGVRNEQFF
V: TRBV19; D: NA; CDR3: CASSTRAPGANVLTF
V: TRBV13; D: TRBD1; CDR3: CASSFRQGAIGTNEKLFF
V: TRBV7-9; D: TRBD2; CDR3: CASSLGSGRAREQYF
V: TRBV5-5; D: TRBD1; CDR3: CASSLRTGTLPGANVLTF
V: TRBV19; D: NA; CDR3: CASSGNLVQPQHF
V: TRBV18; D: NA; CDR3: CASSPSTEGNTIYF
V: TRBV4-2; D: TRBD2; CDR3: CASSREREATYEQYF
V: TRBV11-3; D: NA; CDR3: CASSRGGRMNTEAFF
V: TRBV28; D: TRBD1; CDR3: CASGRTGGGEKLFF
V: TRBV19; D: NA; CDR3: CASSFRPPGGSSYNEQFF
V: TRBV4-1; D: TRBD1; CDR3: CASSQETWDRVYNEQFF
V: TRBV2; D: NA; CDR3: CASPKVAGGYTF
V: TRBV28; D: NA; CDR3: CASSDRTYYGYTF
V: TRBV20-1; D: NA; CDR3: CSAGLKYEQYF
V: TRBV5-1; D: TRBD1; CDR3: CASSPQGATDTQYF
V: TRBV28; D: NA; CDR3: CASNRGGALYGYTF
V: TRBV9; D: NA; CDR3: CASSPDPYSGFYNEQFF
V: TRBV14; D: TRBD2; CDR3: CASSQTSVGETQYF
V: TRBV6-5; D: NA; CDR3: CASSRTDNTEAFF
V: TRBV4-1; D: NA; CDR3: CASSQGSVNTEAFF
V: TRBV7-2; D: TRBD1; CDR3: CASSPPGQQNQPQHF
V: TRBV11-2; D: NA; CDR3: CASSLEPGHYEQYF
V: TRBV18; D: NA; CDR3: CASSPPQGNYGYTF
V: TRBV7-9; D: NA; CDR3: CASSLVSGTLRNTIYF
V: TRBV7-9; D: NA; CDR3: CASSLGLVRDGGYTF